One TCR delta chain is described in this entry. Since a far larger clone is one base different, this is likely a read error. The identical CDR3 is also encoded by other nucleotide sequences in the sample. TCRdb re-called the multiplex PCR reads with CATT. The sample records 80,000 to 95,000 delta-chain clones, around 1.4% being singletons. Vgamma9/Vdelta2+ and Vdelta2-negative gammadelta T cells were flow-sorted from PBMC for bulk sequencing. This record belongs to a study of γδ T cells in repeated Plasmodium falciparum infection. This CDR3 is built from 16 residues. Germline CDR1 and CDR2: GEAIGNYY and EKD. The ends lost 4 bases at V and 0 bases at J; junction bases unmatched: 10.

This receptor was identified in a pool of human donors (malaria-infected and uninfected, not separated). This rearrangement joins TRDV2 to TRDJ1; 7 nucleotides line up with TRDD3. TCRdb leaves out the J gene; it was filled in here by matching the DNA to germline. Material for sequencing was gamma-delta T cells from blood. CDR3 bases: TGTGCCTGTGATCCCCTACTGGGGACGTACACCGATAAACTCATCTTT. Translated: CACDPLLGTYTDKLIF.